The 21 T cell receptor beta chains reported below all come from one sample, sequenced in a study of T-cell reconstitution after alpha-beta-depleted transplantation in children. TCRbeta library construction was performed incorporating unique molecular identifiers. One entry per CDR3 protein, called by TCRdb with MiXCR from the PCR reads. In the table there are 800,000 to 1,000,000 distinct CDR3 sequences, roughly 29% of which are singletons. Source: PBMCs, mostly from graft donor cells, taken 360 days after TCRalphabeta/CD19-depleted stem cell transplant. The receptors were sampled from a boy under three years old who had a stem cell transplant for SCID, so the T cells may come from the graft donor.

The chain links TRBV12-3 or TRBV12-4 to TRBJ2-3, with D possibly being TRBD1 (7 bases). Trimming took off 6 bases at V and 13 bases at J, with 26 bases between the two ends. This CDR3 is 15 amino acids long. The DNA for the CDR3 is TGTGCCAGCAGCCCGGAGGGGGCCGAGCGAGCGACTAAGTATTTT. As protein: CASSPEGAERATKYF.

This clonotype has a handful of counts. The chain joins TRBV28 to TRBJ1-1; a possible D gene is TRBD1 (5 bases). CDR3 length: 15 amino acids. Per the germline V gene, CDR1 is MDHEN and CDR2 is SYDVKM. V shed 3 bases and J shed 5 bases, with 16 bases lying between them. The CDR3 DNA is TGTGCCAGCAGTTTCCCAGGGACCGAGGGTACTGAAGCTTTCTTT. This translates into CASSFPGTEGTEAFF.

V usage is TRBV4-1 and J usage is TRBJ2-3; 7 bases match TRBD2. The CDR3 totals 16 residues. Per germline, CDR1 MGHRA and CDR2 YSYEKL. V was clipped by 0 bases and J by 2 bases; unmatched bases: 5. CDR3 in DNA: TGCGCCAGCAGCCAAGATGGAGCGGGGCTCACAGATACGCAGTATTTT. Residues: CASSQDGAGLTDTQYF.

This clonotype was seen a handful of times. This chain connects TRBV7-8 to TRBJ2-1, with 9 bases lining up with TRBD1. CDR3 length: 14 residues. With V trimmed by 3 bases and J by 8 bases, 5 bases remained unmatched. Germline values: CDR1 SGHVS, CDR2 FQNEAQ. The CDR3 here is CASSLGTGPYEQFF. Here the CDR3 DNA reads TGTGCCAGCAGCTTGGGGACAGGGCCATATGAGCAGTTCTTC.

This clonotype was detected a few times. This chain connects TRBV12-3 or TRBV12-4 to TRBJ1-1; D is unresolved. Trimming stripped 3 bases from V and 4 bases from J, with 9 bases between. This CDR3 comprises 13 residues. CDR3 nucleotide sequence: TGTGCCAGCAGTTTTAAGGGAGGCACTGAAGCTTTCTTT. This gives the protein CASSFKGGTEAFF.

This clonotype was observed a few times. CDR3 region: CSASPSPRRGLYEQYF. In nucleotides, the CDR3 is TGCAGTGCTAGCCCCTCCCCGCGTAGGGGGCTGTACGAGCAGTACTTC. This chain uses TRBV20-1 with TRBJ2-7; 7 bases are a match to TRBD1. V was clipped by 3 bases and J by 4 bases; unmatched bases: 15. This CDR3 region has 16 residues. Germline V CDR1 and CDR2: DFQATT, SNEGSKA (reference sequence).

The rearrangement uses TRBV11-2 and TRBJ2-2; D ambiguous. This CDR3 is built from 15 residues. Deletions cut 1 base from V and 0 bases from J, with 6 bases between. CDR1 and CDR2 (germline): SGHAT, FQNNGV. The CDR3 protein is CASSLVLANTGELFF. The CDR3 region has the DNA TGTGCCAGCAGCTTAGTCCTCGCGAACACCGGGGAGCTGTTTTTT.

This clonotype was found a few times. The chain links TRBV10-2 to TRBJ2-3; no clear D. The CDR3 length is 12 residues. Germline loops: CDR1 WSHSY, CDR2 SAAADI. V was clipped by 8 bases and J by 4 bases, with 10 bases between them. CDR3: CASGPSSDTQYF. CDR3 coding DNA: TGCGCCAGCGGACCGAGTTCAGATACGCAGTATTTT.

The V and J genes are TRBV9 and TRBJ2-1; TRBD2 matches at 8 bases. The germline gives CDR1 SGDLS, CDR2 YYNGEE. This CDR3 contains 16 residues. V was pared by 0 bases and J by 4 bases, with 6 bases of the junction left unmatched. In DNA, the CDR3 is TGTGCCAGCAGCGTAGTGCCTAGCGGGCCTTACAATGAGCAGTTCTTC. It translates to CASSVVPSGPYNEQFF.

This rearrangement joins TRBV7-2 to TRBJ2-4; possible D gene TRBD2, 5 bases. Germline V gene lookup returns CDR1 SGHTA and CDR2 FQGNSA. V was pared by 0 bases and J by 9 bases, with 12 bases between. The CDR3 runs 14 residues. The CDR3 loop is CASSLAGIMGIQYF. DNA of the CDR3: TGTGCCAGCAGCTTAGCCGGGATAATGGGCATTCAGTACTTC.

The rearrangement uses TRBV20-1 and TRBJ1-5, with D maybe TRBD1 (6 bases). V dropped 2 bases and J dropped 7 bases, with 18 bases sitting between them. CDR1 is DFQATT, CDR2 SNEGSKA, per germline (reference sequence). The CDR3 contains 15 residues. This chain's CDR3 is CSARSQGQTDQPQHF. The CDR3 nucleotides read TGCAGTGCTAGATCCCAGGGGCAGACCGACCAGCCCCAGCATTTT.

This clonotype appeared a few times. The rearrangement joins TRBV12-3 or TRBV12-4 to TRBJ2-4; tentatively, D is TRBD2 (5 bases). The germline V and J ends were trimmed by 6 bases and 7 bases, with 13 bases remaining between them. The CDR3 runs 13 residues. CDR3 nucleotides: TGTGCCAGCAGGGTCGGGGATAGGAACATTCAGTACTTC. Its protein is CASRVGDRNIQYF.

The V gene is TRBV7-2, the J gene TRBJ2-5; 7 nucleotides align to TRBD1. V shed 3 bases and J 5 bases; nucleotides not matched to a gene: 9. Germline assignment: CDR1 SGHTA and CDR2 FQGNSA. This CDR3 region has 15 residues. The CDR3 loop is CASSFPQGLGETQYF. Here the CDR3 DNA reads TGTGCCAGCAGCTTCCCACAGGGGTTGGGTGAGACCCAGTACTTC.

This clonotype was counted at least ten times. The chain combines TRBV6-5 with TRBJ1-1; 9 nucleotides match TRBD1. Per germline, CDR1 MNHEY and CDR2 SVGAGI. V lost 2 bases, J lost 11 bases, and 6 bases stayed unmatched. The CDR3 runs to 13 residues. CDR3: CASSYGQGSRAFF. CDR3 coding DNA: TGTGCCAGCAGTTACGGACAGGGGAGCCGCGCTTTCTTT.

This clonotype was counted only a few times. The CDR3 region is CASSITGLDTGELFF. DNA for the CDR3: TGCGCCAGCAGCATTACAGGGTTGGACACCGGGGAGCTGTTTTTT. V usage is TRBV5-1 and J usage is TRBJ2-2; D may be TRBD1 (6 bases). Trimming took 4 bases from V and 3 from J, leaving 13 bases between them. The CDR3 runs to 15 residues. The germline V gene encodes CDR1 SGHRS and CDR2 YFSETQ.

The CDR3 region has the DNA TGCAGTGCTAGAGCCCTGAGGACAGATGAAGCTTTCTTT. It translates to CSARALRTDEAFF. The rearrangement uses TRBV20-1 and TRBJ1-1, with TRBD1 as a possible D gene (6 bases). V lost 1 base to trimming and J lost 7 bases, with 13 bases between them. The CDR3 runs 13 residues. Germline V gives CDR1 DFQATT, CDR2 SNEGSKA (reference sequence).

The genes are TRBV6-5 and TRBJ2-1; D perhaps matches TRBD2 (5 bases). The V and J ends lost 4 bases and 0 bases respectively, with 13 bases between them. The germline V gene encodes CDR1 MNHEY and CDR2 SVGAGI. This CDR3 is built from 16 residues. The CDR3 DNA follows: TGTGCCAGCAGTTCGGGGTTCTTGAGCTCCTACAATGAGCAGTTCTTC. It translates to CASSSGFLSSYNEQFF.

This clonotype has a handful of counts. The chain combines TRBV20-1 with TRBJ1-1; D possibly corresponds to TRBD1 (6 bases). Per germline, CDR1 DFQATT and CDR2 SNEGSKA (reference sequence). The CDR3 covers 16 residues. Trimming removed 0 bases at V and 8 bases at J, with 22 bases between. In DNA form, the CDR3 reads TGCAGTGCTAGAGATTATCTGACAGGCGCGTATGGCGAAGCTTTCTTT. This encodes CSARDYLTGAYGEAFF.

The V gene is TRBV12-3 or TRBV12-4, the J gene TRBJ2-3; TRBD2 matches 9 bases. CDR3 length: 16 amino acids. The J segment lost 1 base and the V segment lost 5 bases, leaving 7 bases of the junction unmatched. The CDR3 region is CASSHDRLAGTDTQYF. As DNA, the CDR3 is TGTGCCAGCAGTCACGATCGACTAGCGGGCACAGATACGCAGTATTTT.

The chain links TRBV2 to TRBJ2-5, with 9 positions matching TRBD1. Germline trimming cut 4 bases from V and 4 bases from J; bases unmatched to any gene: 4. This CDR3 is 14 amino acids long. CDR1 and CDR2 (germline): SNHLY, FYNNEI. CDR3 loop: CASSGGTGRETQYF. CDR3 DNA: TGTGCCAGCAGTGGAGGGACAGGGAGAGAGACCCAGTACTTC. The full variable domain, completed using reference TRBV2 and TRBJ2-5, is EPEVTQTPSHQVTQMGQEVILRCVPISNHLYFYWYRQILGQKVEFLVSFYNNEISEKSEIFDDQFSVERPDGSNFTLKIRSTKLEDSAMYFCASSGGTGRETQYFGPGTRLLVL.

This clonotype was seen only a few times. The chain has TRBV27 and TRBJ2-1; 9 bases agree with TRBD2. Germline V CDR1 and CDR2: MNHEY, SMNVEV (reference sequence). The CDR3 contains 15 residues. V lost 7 bases, J lost 8 bases, and 12 bases stayed unmatched. The CDR3 sequence is CASTPLGLAPHEQFF. DNA of the CDR3: TGTGCCAGCACCCCCCTCGGACTAGCGCCACATGAGCAGTTCTTC.